This is a list of T cell receptor beta chains from one sample in a study of PD-1 blockade in classical Hodgkin lymphoma. The protocol was immunoSEQ multiplex PCR, while the TCRdb copy is restricted to in-frame clones and leaves out a portion. The sample lists 15,000 to 25,000 clones, 88% occurring once. Sample: CD8+ T cells from blood, taken before the fourth cycle of nivolumab. Receptors originate from a human donor with classical Hodgkin lymphoma. Both conserved end residues are part of each CDR3. Fields, in order: CDR3 protein, CDR3 DNA, clone size, J gene, V gene, D gene. A D gene is named only where the DNA matches it firmly. Expanded clones get a size class; other rows say once, few or many, or leave the size out.

CDR3aa: CASSRCCGFYEQYF
CDR3nt: TGTGCCAGTAGTAGGTGTTGTGGCTTCTACGAGCAGTACTTC
abundance: few
j_gene: TRBJ2-7
v_gene: TRBV19
d_gene: .

CDR3aa: CASSQVVANVLTF
CDR3nt: TGTGCCAGCAGCCAGGTCGTGGCCAACGTCCTGACTTTC
abundance: once
j_gene: TRBJ2-6
v_gene: TRBV9
d_gene: .

CDR3aa: CASSIVWQGETQYF
CDR3nt: TGTGCCAGTAGTATAGTATGGCAGGGCGAGACCCAGTACTTC
abundance: .
j_gene: TRBJ2-5
v_gene: TRBV19
d_gene: .

CDR3aa: CASSLGGWGDRSYNEQFF
CDR3nt: TGTGCCAGCAGCTTAGGGGGATGGGGGGACAGATCCTACAATGAGCAGTTCTTC
abundance: .
j_gene: TRBJ2-1
v_gene: TRBV11-3
d_gene: .

CDR3aa: CASSSRQTNQPQHF
CDR3nt: TGTGCCAGTAGTTCGCGACAGACAAATCAGCCCCAGCATTTT
abundance: .
j_gene: TRBJ1-5
v_gene: TRBV19
d_gene: .

CDR3aa: CASSLSGSSYNEQFF
CDR3nt: TGTGCCAGCAGCCTCAGCGGCTCCTCCTACAATGAGCAGTTCTTC
abundance: .
j_gene: TRBJ2-1
v_gene: TRBV9
d_gene: .

CDR3aa: CASSLDPGAGMAFF
CDR3nt: TGTGCCAGCAGCTTAGATCCGGGGGCTGGAATGGCTTTCTTT
abundance: .
j_gene: TRBJ1-1
v_gene: TRBV7-8
d_gene: .

CDR3aa: CASSEGWTYEQYF
CDR3nt: TGTGCCAGCAGTGAGGGGTGGACCTACGAGCAGTACTTC
abundance: .
j_gene: TRBJ2-7
v_gene: TRBV5-4
d_gene: .

CDR3aa: CASSIWGTGVLQYF
CDR3nt: TGTGCCAGTAGTATATGGGGGACAGGGGTCCTTCAGTACTTC
abundance: once
j_gene: TRBJ2-4
v_gene: TRBV19
d_gene: TRBD1

CDR3aa: CASSTIAGTYNEQFF
CDR3nt: TGTGCCAGCAGCACAATAGCGGGAACCTACAATGAGCAGTTCTTC
abundance: .
j_gene: TRBJ2-1
v_gene: TRBV28
d_gene: TRBD2

CDR3aa: CASSGTDSYEQYF
CDR3nt: TGCGCCAGCAGTGGGACGGACTCCTACGAGCAGTACTTC
abundance: once
j_gene: TRBJ2-7
v_gene: TRBV4-1
d_gene: .

CDR3aa: CAMDTKPADSNQPQHF
CDR3nt: TGTGCCATGGACACCAAACCAGCTGATAGCAATCAGCCCCAGCATTTT
abundance: few
j_gene: TRBJ1-5
v_gene: TRBV13
d_gene: .

CDR3aa: CASSQAGDYNEQFF
CDR3nt: TGCGCCAGCAGCCAGGCAGGGGACTACAATGAGCAGTTCTTC
abundance: .
j_gene: TRBJ2-1
v_gene: TRBV10-1
d_gene: .

CDR3aa: CASSLYLRGTDTQYF
CDR3nt: TGTGCCAGCAGTTTATATCTACGGGGCACAGATACGCAGTATTTT
abundance: .
j_gene: TRBJ2-3
v_gene: TRBV28
d_gene: .

CDR3aa: CATRRQGWNNEQFF
CDR3nt: TGTGCCACCAGACGACAGGGATGGAACAATGAGCAGTTCTTC
abundance: .
j_gene: TRBJ2-1
v_gene: TRBV19
d_gene: TRBD1

CDR3aa: CATGTSGIEEQFF
CDR3nt: TGTGCCACCGGGACTAGCGGGATAGAGGAGCAGTTCTTC
abundance: .
j_gene: TRBJ2-1
v_gene: TRBV28
d_gene: TRBD2

CDR3aa: CASSSYRPNEKLFF
CDR3nt: TGTGCCAGCAGCAGTTACAGGCCTAATGAAAAACTGTTTTTT
abundance: .
j_gene: TRBJ1-4
v_gene: TRBV21-1
d_gene: .

CDR3aa: CASSLGIILRGYDTEAFF
CDR3nt: TGTGCCAGCAGCCTAGGTATTATTTTACGGGGGTACGACACTGAAGCTTTCTTT
abundance: .
j_gene: TRBJ1-1
v_gene: TRBV28
d_gene: .

CDR3aa: CASSSGFSPYEQYF
CDR3nt: TGTGCCAGCAGCTCCGGGTTTTCCCCCTACGAGCAGTACTTC
abundance: .
j_gene: TRBJ2-7
v_gene: TRBV11-2
d_gene: .

CDR3aa: CASSPARVSGEQYF
CDR3nt: TGCGCCAGCAGTCCAGCCAGGGTTTCTGGGGAGCAGTACTTC
abundance: .
j_gene: TRBJ2-7
v_gene: TRBV10-1
d_gene: .

CDR3aa: CASSLASREQYF
CDR3nt: TGTGCCAGCAGCTTGGCCAGTCGCGAGCAGTACTTC
abundance: .
j_gene: TRBJ2-7
v_gene: TRBV5-6
d_gene: .

CDR3aa: CASSLVTGLAGEETQYF
CDR3nt: TGTGCCAGCAGCTTAGTAACGGGACTAGCGGGAGAAGAGACCCAGTACTTC
abundance: .
j_gene: TRBJ2-5
v_gene: TRBV7-8
d_gene: TRBD2

CDR3aa: CASSLAGVSDEQFF
CDR3nt: TGTGCCAGTAGTCTAGCGGGAGTCTCGGATGAGCAGTTCTTC
abundance: .
j_gene: TRBJ2-1
v_gene: TRBV27
d_gene: TRBD2

CDR3aa: CASSSRVGVKTEAFF
CDR3nt: TGTGCCAGCAGCTCCCGTGTGGGAGTAAAGACTGAAGCTTTCTTT
abundance: .
j_gene: TRBJ1-1
v_gene: TRBV11-2
d_gene: .

CDR3aa: CASSFRLAGLRGSADTQYF
CDR3nt: TGTGCCAGCAGCTTTCGACTAGCGGGGCTTCGGGGGAGCGCAGATACGCAGTATTTT
abundance: .
j_gene: TRBJ2-3
v_gene: TRBV13
d_gene: TRBD2

CDR3aa: CASSPIEGFSTDTQYF
CDR3nt: TGTGCCAGCTCACCAATCGAGGGATTTAGCACAGATACGCAGTATTTT
abundance: .
j_gene: TRBJ2-3
v_gene: TRBV18
d_gene: .

CDR3aa: CASSLWGSGETQYF
CDR3nt: TGTGCCAGCAGCTTATGGGGATCCGGAGAGACCCAGTACTTC
abundance: .
j_gene: TRBJ2-5
v_gene: TRBV13
d_gene: .

CDR3aa: CASSQDRSNQPQHF
CDR3nt: TGCGCCAGCAGCCAAGACAGATCTAACCAGCCCCAGCATTTT
abundance: .
j_gene: TRBJ1-5
v_gene: TRBV4-1
d_gene: .

CDR3aa: CASAEPQGVYEQYF
CDR3nt: TGTGCCAGCGCTGAGCCCCAGGGGGTTTACGAGCAGTACTTC
abundance: .
j_gene: TRBJ2-7
v_gene: TRBV7-2
d_gene: TRBD1

CDR3aa: CASSLADGNTEAFF
CDR3nt: TGCGCCAGCAGCTTAGCGGACGGTAACACTGAAGCTTTCTTT
abundance: .
j_gene: TRBJ1-1
v_gene: TRBV5-1
d_gene: .

CDR3aa: CASSLSRGLNEQFF
CDR3nt: TGTGCCAGCAGTTTATCGCGGGGGCTAAATGAGCAGTTCTTC
abundance: .
j_gene: TRBJ2-1
v_gene: TRBV28
d_gene: .

CDR3aa: CASSDNQPQHF
CDR3nt: TGTGCCAGCAGTGACAATCAGCCCCAGCATTTT
abundance: few
j_gene: TRBJ1-5
v_gene: TRBV6-1
d_gene: .

CDR3aa: CASNPRIMNTEAFF
CDR3nt: TGTGCCAGCAACCCACGGATCATGAACACTGAAGCTTTCTTT
abundance: .
j_gene: TRBJ1-1
v_gene: TRBV6-5
d_gene: .

CDR3aa: CASSLSWTGNQPQHF
CDR3nt: TGTGCCAGCAGTTTATCTTGGACAGGGAATCAGCCCCAGCATTTT
abundance: .
j_gene: TRBJ1-5
v_gene: TRBV27
d_gene: TRBD1

CDR3aa: CASSEQGAPNEKLFF
CDR3nt: TGTGCCAGCAGTGAACAGGGGGCGCCTAATGAAAAACTGTTTTTT
abundance: .
j_gene: TRBJ1-4
v_gene: TRBV6-4
d_gene: TRBD1

CDR3aa: CSAKLAGEGEQFF
CDR3nt: TGCAGCGCTAAACTAGCGGGAGAAGGTGAGCAGTTCTTC
abundance: .
j_gene: TRBJ2-1
v_gene: TRBV29-1
d_gene: TRBD2

CDR3aa: CASSLWGNSNQPQHF
CDR3nt: TGTGCCAGCAGTTTATGGGGGAATAGCAATCAGCCCCAGCATTTT
abundance: .
j_gene: TRBJ1-5
v_gene: TRBV28
d_gene: .

CDR3aa: CASSPAEGAQPSDYGYTF
CDR3nt: TGTGCCAGCAGCCCCGCGGAAGGGGCCCAGCCATCGGACTATGGCTACACCTTC
abundance: .
j_gene: TRBJ1-2
v_gene: TRBV9
d_gene: .

CDR3aa: CASSPLNGLAGFTGELFF
CDR3nt: TGTGCCAGCAGTCCACTCAATGGGCTAGCGGGATTCACCGGGGAGCTGTTTTTT
abundance: .
j_gene: TRBJ2-2
v_gene: TRBV28
d_gene: TRBD2

CDR3aa: CASSPDRDDSYEQYF
CDR3nt: TGTGCCAGCAGTCCGGACAGGGACGACTCCTACGAGCAGTACTTC
abundance: .
j_gene: TRBJ2-7
v_gene: TRBV28
d_gene: TRBD1

CDR3aa: CASSFRDRGHYEQYF
CDR3nt: TGTGCCAGCAGCTTCCGGGACAGGGGGCACTACGAGCAGTACTTC
abundance: .
j_gene: TRBJ2-7
v_gene: TRBV5-6
d_gene: TRBD1